This is a list of T cell receptor beta chains from one sample in a study of blood T cell repertoires in COVID-19. Assay: immunoSEQ multiplex PCR; the TCRdb copy retains only in-frame clones and omits some. The top ten hold around 5.4% of the sample, which has 250,000 to 300,000 clones, around 83% seen once. Sequencing was carried out using peripheral blood. The receptors were sampled from a man older than 75 with acute or convalescent COVID-19. The CDR3 runs from the conserved cysteine through the conserved F or W. A D gene is named only where the DNA matches it firmly. For some rows the clone size is stated as once, few or many, or as a class when expanded; others skip it.

DNA: TGTGCCAGCAGCCTCGCTGGGGGCCAAGGCACTGAAGCTTTCTTT; CDR3: CASSLAGGQGTEAFF; J: TRBJ1-1; size: .; D: .; V: TRBV3-1/TRBV3-2
DNA: TGTGCCAGCAGCTTAGGAGGAACTAATGAAAAACTGTTTTTT; CDR3: CASSLGGTNEKLFF; J: TRBJ1-4; size: .; D: .; V: TRBV7-2
DNA: TGTGCCAGCAGCCTTCCCCGGACAGGGGGCGTCGAGCAGTACTTC; CDR3: CASSLPRTGGVEQYF; J: TRBJ2-7; size: .; D: TRBD1; V: TRBV5-5
DNA: TGCGCCAGCAGAGTGGGGGCCTTGGACTCCTACGAGCAGTACTTC; CDR3: CASRVGALDSYEQYF; J: TRBJ2-7; size: .; D: .; V: TRBV5-1
DNA: TGTGCCTGGAGTGTACGCAGGGGGGAGACCCAGTACTTC; CDR3: CAWSVRRGETQYF; J: TRBJ2-5; size: .; D: TRBD1; V: TRBV30
DNA: TGTGCCAGCAGAGGGGATGTGTTATCCTACGAGCAGTACTTC; CDR3: CASRGDVLSYEQYF; J: TRBJ2-7; size: .; D: .; V: TRBV2
DNA: TGCAGCGTTAGGATGCGTCTAGATAACACCGGGGAGCTGTTTTTT; CDR3: CSVRMRLDNTGELFF; J: TRBJ2-2; size: .; D: .; V: TRBV29-1
DNA: TGCGCCAGCAGCTTGGGGGGAACAGGTACCTTCGGGGAGCTGTTTTTT; CDR3: CASSLGGTGTFGELFF; J: TRBJ2-2; size: .; D: .; V: TRBV5-1
DNA: TGTGCCAGCAGCTTATCAGCGGGAGAAGTGGGTACGCAGTATTTT; CDR3: CASSLSAGEVGTQYF; J: TRBJ2-3; size: .; D: TRBD2; V: TRBV7-6
DNA: TGTGCCATCAGTGGGACTAGCGGATCCTACGAGCAGTACTTC; CDR3: CAISGTSGSYEQYF; J: TRBJ2-7; size: few; D: TRBD2; V: TRBV10-3
DNA: TGTGCCAGCAGCTTAGACCAGGGGCGGAGAGGCGCTTTCTTT; CDR3: CASSLDQGRRGAFF; J: TRBJ1-1; size: .; D: .; V: TRBV5-6
DNA: TGTGCCAGCAGCTTAAATAGCGGGGGGGCCTACGAGCAGTACTTC; CDR3: CASSLNSGGAYEQYF; J: TRBJ2-7; size: .; D: TRBD2; V: TRBV7-6
DNA: TGTGCCAGTAGTATAGGCAGGGGCCCCTACGAGCAGTACTTC; CDR3: CASSIGRGPYEQYF; J: TRBJ2-7; size: few; D: .; V: TRBV19
DNA: TGCGCCAGCAGTCATAAACCAAGGCGGGGCTACACCTTC; CDR3: CASSHKPRRGYTF; J: TRBJ1-2; size: .; D: .; V: TRBV23-1
DNA: TGTGCCAGCTCACCTGGGCGACCGATCCAAGAGACCCAGTACTTC; CDR3: CASSPGRPIQETQYF; J: TRBJ2-5; size: .; D: .; V: TRBV18
DNA: TGCGCCAGCAGCCAAGAGCAGGGGGCCACCGGGGAGCTGTTTTTT; CDR3: CASSQEQGATGELFF; J: TRBJ2-2; size: .; D: TRBD1; V: TRBV4-1
DNA: TGTGCCAGCAGTGCTCGCGAGTTAGAGACCCAGTACTTC; CDR3: CASSARELETQYF; J: TRBJ2-5; size: .; D: .; V: TRBV2
DNA: TGTGCCAGCAGCTTACTCGGTGTTACGCAGTATTTT; CDR3: CASSLLGVTQYF; J: TRBJ2-3; size: .; D: .; V: TRBV7-3
DNA: TGTGCCAGCAGCGAGCGACAGGGGGCGCGGGCTAACTATGGCTACACCTTC; CDR3: CASSERQGARANYGYTF; J: TRBJ1-2; size: .; D: TRBD1; V: TRBV7-9
DNA: TGTGCCAGCAGCTCAACCGGGACAGAGTACAATGAGCAGTTCTTC; CDR3: CASSSTGTEYNEQFF; J: TRBJ2-1; size: .; D: TRBD1; V: TRBV3-1/TRBV3-2
DNA: TGTGCCAGCAGTGAAGGTGGCAGCCAAGAGACCCAGTACTTC; CDR3: CASSEGGSQETQYF; J: TRBJ2-5; size: .; D: .; V: TRBV6-1
DNA: TGTGCCAGCAAAGCTTTACCCTTTAAGACAGGTTGTGTAAACACCATATATTTT; CDR3: CASKALPFKTGCVNTIYF; J: TRBJ1-3; size: .; D: .; V: TRBV9
DNA: TGTGCCAGCACCCTGGACTTCACAGATACGCAGTATTTT; CDR3: CASTLDFTDTQYF; J: TRBJ2-3; size: .; D: .; V: TRBV2
DNA: TGTGCCAGCAGTCGGACAGCTGAAGCTTTCTTT; CDR3: CASSRTAEAFF; J: TRBJ1-1; size: .; D: .; V: TRBV6-6
DNA: TGTGCCAGCAGTTCCTTGGACAGTAATGAGCAGTTCTTC; CDR3: CASSSLDSNEQFF; J: TRBJ2-1; size: once; D: .; V: TRBV12-3/TRBV12-4
DNA: TGTGCCAGCAGTTACTCGGACAGGCCCAGGGGCTACACCTTC; CDR3: CASSYSDRPRGYTF; J: TRBJ1-2; size: .; D: TRBD1; V: TRBV6-5
DNA: TGTGCCAGCAGTGAAAGCGGTACTAATCAGCCCCAGCATTTT; CDR3: CASSESGTNQPQHF; J: TRBJ1-5; size: .; D: .; V: TRBV6-1
DNA: TGTGCCAGCAGGACAGGGGGCGGTGACACCATATATTTT; CDR3: CASRTGGGDTIYF; J: TRBJ1-3; size: .; D: TRBD1; V: TRBV28
DNA: TGTGCCAGCAGCCAGGGGTTGAGTGGCTACACCTTC; CDR3: CASSQGLSGYTF; J: TRBJ1-2; size: .; D: .; V: TRBV5-6
DNA: TGCGCCAGCAGCCAGGAACAGGGGCCGAAGACCCAGTACTTC; CDR3: CASSQEQGPKTQYF; J: TRBJ2-5; size: .; D: TRBD1; V: TRBV4-1
DNA: TGTGCCAGCTCCGCATCGAGGGGAGGTTCGTACACTGAAGCTTTCTTT; CDR3: CASSASRGGSYTEAFF; J: TRBJ1-1; size: .; D: .; V: TRBV2
DNA: TGCAGTGCTAGGGGGCCTAATGAGCAGTTCTTC; CDR3: CSARGPNEQFF; J: TRBJ2-1; size: .; D: .; V: TRBV20-1
DNA: TGTGCCAGCAGCTCGTGGACTAGCGGGGCTGTTTCCGGGGAGCTGTTTTTT; CDR3: CASSSWTSGAVSGELFF; J: TRBJ2-2; size: .; D: TRBD2; V: TRBV5-4
DNA: TGTGCCAGCAGCCGCCAAGGACAGGGATTGCGGGGGAACACTGAAGCTTTCTTT; CDR3: CASSRQGQGLRGNTEAFF; J: TRBJ1-1; size: .; D: TRBD1; V: TRBV28
DNA: TGTGCCAGCAGCCCCTCCGGTGATTCACCCCTCCACTTT; CDR3: CASSPSGDSPLHF; J: TRBJ1-6; size: .; D: .; V: TRBV3-1/TRBV3-2